This is a list of T cell receptor beta chains from one sample in a study of blood T cell repertoires in COVID-19. The method was immunoSEQ multiplex PCR; TCRdb's version includes in-frame clones alone and lacks a portion of them. The repertoire consists of roughly 240,000 clones, with roughly 85% occurring once and the leading ten covering around 5.5%. Sequencing was performed on peripheral blood. These receptor sequences come from a man aged 50 or older with COVID-19, enrolled during active disease. Both conserved end residues are part of each CDR3. The D gene is left open where the match is weak. Clone sizes are given selectively: once, few, many, or a class where the clone is expanded.

D: TRBD1
size: .
J: TRBJ1-2
V: TRBV29-1
CDR3: CSGGRDSNYGYTF
DNA: TGCAGCGGAGGAAGGGACAGCAACTATGGCTACACCTTC

D: .
size: .
J: TRBJ2-7
V: TRBV20-1
CDR3: CSASDGQGRAYEQYF
DNA: TGCAGTGCTAGTGACGGTCAGGGGAGGGCCTACGAGCAGTACTTC

D: .
size: .
J: TRBJ1-3
V: TRBV4-2
CDR3: CASSRDKGVAGNTIYF
DNA: TGTGCCAGCAGCCGAGACAAGGGGGTTGCGGGAAACACCATATATTTT

D: .
size: .
J: TRBJ2-7
V: TRBV2
CDR3: CASSEWPHEQYF
DNA: TGTGCCAGCAGTGAGTGGCCCCACGAGCAGTACTTC

D: TRBD1
size: .
J: TRBJ1-2
V: TRBV5-6
CDR3: CASSRGVGQDNYGYTF
DNA: TGTGCCAGCAGCCGTGGAGTGGGACAGGATAACTATGGCTACACCTTC

D: .
size: .
J: TRBJ2-7
V: TRBV4-2
CDR3: CASSQAGNYEQYF
DNA: TGTGCCAGCAGCCAAGCAGGAAACTACGAGCAGTACTTC

D: TRBD1
size: few
J: TRBJ1-6
V: TRBV10-3
CDR3: CAIRTGTGERVESPLHF
DNA: TGTGCCATCAGAACCGGGACAGGGGAGCGGGTTGAATCACCCCTCCACTTT

D: TRBD1
size: once
J: TRBJ2-3
V: TRBV27
CDR3: CASRGQGADPTDTQYF
DNA: TGTGCCAGCAGAGGACAGGGTGCCGACCCCACAGATACGCAGTATTTT

D: TRBD1
size: .
J: TRBJ1-1
V: TRBV7-9
CDR3: CASSLRQGSEAFF
DNA: TGTGCCAGCAGCTTAAGACAGGGATCTGAAGCTTTCTTT

D: .
size: once
J: TRBJ1-2
V: TRBV15
CDR3: CATSRDGQGKFYGYTF
DNA: TGTGCCACCAGCAGAGATGGGCAGGGGAAATTCTATGGCTACACCTTC

D: .
size: .
J: TRBJ1-1
V: TRBV19
CDR3: CASSLRHNTEAFF
DNA: TGTGCCAGTTCTCTACGACACAACACTGAAGCTTTCTTT

D: .
size: .
J: TRBJ2-1
V: TRBV7-3
CDR3: CASSSLGGTTEQFF
DNA: TGTGCCAGCAGCTCGCTCGGGGGGACAACCGAACAGTTCTTC

D: .
size: .
J: TRBJ1-2
V: TRBV6-5
CDR3: CASSSRAYGYTF
DNA: TGTGCCAGCAGTTCCAGGGCTTATGGCTACACCTTC

D: .
size: .
J: TRBJ1-2
V: TRBV5-6
CDR3: CASSKQGLLPLYDYGYTF
DNA: TGTGCCAGCAGCAAACAGGGCTTGTTACCGCTCTATGACTATGGCTACACCTTC

D: TRBD2
size: .
J: TRBJ2-5
V: TRBV5-4
CDR3: CASNPRSGGAFETQYF
DNA: TGTGCCAGTAACCCGCGGAGCGGGGGGGCCTTCGAGACCCAGTACTTC

D: TRBD1
size: .
J: TRBJ1-5
V: TRBV10-3
CDR3: CATWDRSPIYSNQPQHF
DNA: TGTGCCACCTGGGACAGGTCTCCGATTTATAGCAATCAGCCCCAGCATTTT

D: .
size: .
J: TRBJ1-5
V: TRBV18
CDR3: CASSPGTPRGNQPQHF
DNA: TGTGCCAGCTCACCCGGGACACCGAGGGGCAATCAGCCCCAGCATTTT

D: .
size: .
J: TRBJ2-5
V: TRBV5-1
CDR3: CASNQGRETQYF
DNA: TGCGCCAGCAACCAGGGGCGTGAGACCCAGTACTTC

D: TRBD1
size: once
J: TRBJ2-7
V: TRBV6-5
CDR3: CASRVGQGNEQYF
DNA: TGTGCCAGCAGAGTTGGACAGGGGAACGAGCAGTACTTC

D: .
size: .
J: TRBJ1-5
V: TRBV5-5
CDR3: CASSSYNQPQHF
DNA: TGTGCCAGCAGCTCCTACAATCAGCCCCAGCATTTT

D: .
size: .
J: TRBJ2-5
V: TRBV7-7
CDR3: CASSHNGGLPQETQYF
DNA: TGTGCTAGCAGCCACAACGGGGGGCTTCCCCAAGAGACCCAGTACTTC

D: TRBD1
size: .
J: TRBJ2-7
V: TRBV5-1
CDR3: CASSSGQLPEQYF
DNA: TGCGCCAGCAGCTCGGGACAGCTCCCCGAGCAGTACTTC

D: TRBD1
size: few
J: TRBJ2-6
V: TRBV15
CDR3: CATSRETGSGANVLTF
DNA: TGTGCCACCAGCAGAGAGACAGGGTCTGGGGCCAACGTCCTGACTTTC

D: .
size: .
J: TRBJ2-1
V: TRBV25-1
CDR3: CASRQSNEQFF
DNA: TGTGCCAGCAGACAGAGCAATGAGCAGTTCTTC

D: .
size: .
J: TRBJ1-1
V: TRBV7-9
CDR3: CASSLLQENTEAFF
DNA: TGTGCCAGCAGCTTATTGCAGGAGAACACTGAAGCTTTCTTT

D: .
size: .
J: TRBJ2-5
V: TRBV3-1/TRBV3-2
CDR3: CASSNGVAQETQYF
DNA: TGTGCCAGCAGCAATGGAGTCGCCCAAGAGACCCAGTACTTC

D: TRBD1
size: many
J: TRBJ1-2
V: TRBV19
CDR3: CAISTGGGYTF
DNA: TGTGCCATCAGTACAGGGGGTGGCTACACCTTC

D: .
size: .
J: TRBJ2-3
V: TRBV14
CDR3: CASSPPPRLAVDTQYF
DNA: TGTGCCAGCAGCCCACCACCTCGATTGGCTGTAGATACGCAGTATTTT

D: TRBD1
size: .
J: TRBJ2-7
V: TRBV20-1
CDR3: CSASPWDRGSYEQYF
DNA: TGCAGTGCTAGTCCTTGGGACAGAGGCTCCTACGAGCAGTACTTC

D: .
size: .
J: TRBJ1-2
V: TRBV28
CDR3: CASSFAGRGEGYTF
DNA: TGTGCCAGCAGTTTTGCGGGCAGGGGAGAAGGCTACACCTTC

D: TRBD1
size: few
J: TRBJ1-1
V: TRBV15
CDR3: CATSWGQGGGTLRAFF
DNA: TGTGCCACCAGCTGGGGACAGGGAGGGGGAACACTGAGAGCTTTCTTT